This T cell receptor (beta chain) was documented in a study of cytomegalovirus exposure and HLA in healthy donors. Study findings and constraints: Researchers reported from a later analysis that most CMV-associated TCR beta chains appeared HLA-restricted. Some V segments (TRBV6-2 and TRBV6-3 among them) were excluded as indistinguishable.

Turning to this clone: The antigen is unknown. Its ends do not fully match the called genes, so a read error is possible.

PCR used 60 Vbeta primers and 13 Jbeta primers. Here immunoSEQ multiplex PCR was the method, and the copy in TCRdb shows in-frame clones only, minus some. This table has roughly 150,000 clones, around 85% appearing once. CDR1 is SEHNR and CDR2 is FQNEAQ in the germline V gene (reference sequence). The CDR3 has 12 residues. The receptor was isolated from a boy aged 2-9 years in good health and CMV-seronegative. The rearrangement uses TRBV7-9 and TRBJ2-1; tentative D call: TRBD2 (5 bases). The sample was PBMCs. The CDR3 sequence is CSSSEGSNEQFF. For the CDR3, the DNA is TGTTCCAGCAGCGAGGGAAGCAATGAGCAGTTCTTC. Based on the CDR3 plus reference TRBV7-9 and TRBJ2-1, the full variable domain is DTGVSQNPRHKITKRGQNVTFRCDPISEHNRLYWYRQTLGQGPEFLTYFQNEAQLEKSRLLSDRFSAERPKGSFSTLEIQRTEQGDSAMYLCSSSEGSNEQFFGPGTRLTVL.